The 14 T cell receptor beta chains in this list originate from one sample, sequenced in a study of CD8 T cells in Susac syndrome (dated by TCRdb to between 2018 and 2021). Libraries were prepared through the immunoSEQ multiplex PCR assay. RNA was extracted using the RNeasy kit, and roughly 0.5 to 1 ug of the RNA was reverse transcribed with random hexamers. Using fastp at Q25 and MiXCR, TCRdb reprocessed the public reads and kept productive beta chains. Entries are consolidated by CDR3 protein sequence, retaining the most common genes and DNA. The sample contains roughly 200,000 distinct CDR3 sequences, 90% to 96% of them found a single time. Under 0.095% of the sample is in the top ten clones. The sample comprised CD4+ T cells from PBMCs. These receptor sequences come from a human donor with multiple sclerosis.

The chain is built from TRBV19 and TRBJ1-2; a possible D gene is TRBD1 (6 bases). Germline CDR1 and CDR2: LNHDA and SQIVND (reference sequence). The CDR3 consists of 13 residues. V shed 4 bases and J shed 6 bases, with 12 bases lying between them. The CDR3 region is CASSSGQPHGYTF. CDR3 coding DNA: TGTGCCAGTAGTAGCGGACAGCCCCATGGCTACACCTTC.

This chain connects TRBV23-1 to TRBJ1-1, with 7 nucleotides matching TRBD1. TRBV23-1 is assigned to the ORF class and has an uncertain function. The CDR3 is made up of 17 amino acids. With V trimmed by 3 bases and J by 1 base, 11 bases remained unmatched. The CDR3, as DNA: TGCGCCAGCAGTCAGATCCCGGGACAGCACACGAACACTGAAGCTTTCTTT. It codes for CASSQIPGQHTNTEAFF.

The chain is built from TRBV27 and TRBJ2-7; possibly TRBD2 for D (6 bases). Trimming left V 6 bases short and J 3 bases short, with 9 bases between. This CDR3 is built from 12 residues. Germline V lookup: CDR1 MNHEY, CDR2 SMNVEV (reference sequence). CDR3 coding DNA: TGTGCCAGCAGATCGGACTACTACGAGCAGTACTTC. It codes for CASRSDYYEQYF.

A few counts support this clonotype. This chain uses TRBV6-1 with TRBJ1-5, with D perhaps TRBD1 (5 bases). CDR1 is MNHNS and CDR2 is SASEGT in the germline V gene. The CDR3 consists of 13 residues. Trimming pared 5 bases from V and 2 bases from J, leaving 7 bases between. CDR3 DNA: TGTGCCAGCAGTAGGGACGGCAATCAGCCCCAGCATTTT. It yields the protein CASSRDGNQPQHF.

The rearrangement uses TRBV4-2 and TRBJ1-5; tentatively, D is TRBD1 (5 bases). The CDR3 has 14 residues. Trimming took off 0 bases at V and 5 bases at J, with 8 bases between the two ends. Germline V gene lookup returns CDR1 LGHNA and CDR2 YNFKEQ. CDR3 region: CASSQEAGYQPQHF. CDR3 coding DNA: TGTGCCAGCAGCCAAGAAGCAGGGTATCAGCCCCAGCATTTT.

This chain connects TRBV19 to TRBJ2-5, with D perhaps given as TRBD1 or TRBD2 (5 bases each). CDR3 length: 14 residues. Trimming took off 3 bases at V and 5 bases at J, with 13 bases between the two ends. Germline V gene data show CDR1 as LNHDA and CDR2 as SQIVND (reference sequence). The CDR3 reads CASSIVGGAETQYF. The CDR3 coding sequence is TGTGCCAGTAGTATCGTTGGGGGTGCGGAGACCCAGTACTTC.

The chain links TRBV6-4 to TRBJ2-3; D unclear. V was shortened by 2 bases and J by 5 bases, with 8 bases between the two germline ends. The germline CDR1 and CDR2 sequences are MRHNA and SNTAGT. The CDR3 spans 13 residues. CDR3 nucleotides: TGTGCCAGCAGTGACGAATTGAGAGATACGCAGTATTTT. This sequence encodes CASSDELRDTQYF.

V and J are TRBV14 and TRBJ1-2; no clear D gene. V lost 1 base and J lost 6, with 3 bases in between. The CDR3 spans 11 residues. Germline assignment: CDR1 SGHDN and CDR2 FVKESK. CDR3 protein: CASSQGNGYTF. The CDR3 region has the DNA TGTGCCAGCAGCCAAGGCAATGGCTACACCTTC.

The chain has TRBV11-2 and TRBJ2-4, with D tentatively TRBD1 (6 bases). This CDR3 is 17 amino acids long. V dropped 4 bases and J dropped 4 bases, with 20 bases sitting between them. The germline V gene has CDR1 SGHAT and CDR2 FQNNGV. CDR3 nucleotide sequence: TGTGCCAGCAGCTCCGATGGGGGCGGCCTGGGTAAAAACATTCAGTACTTC. Translating it yields CASSSDGGGLGKNIQYF. Supplemented by reference TRBV11-2 and TRBJ2-4, the full variable domain reads EAGVAQSPRYKIIEKRQSVAFWCNPISGHATLYWYQQILGQGPKLLIQFQNNGVVDDSQLPKDRFSAERLKGVDSTLKIQPAKLEDSAVYLCASSSDGGGLGKNIQYFGAGTRLSVL.

This chain links TRBV7-8 with TRBJ1-6; TRBD1 agrees at 7 bases. V gave up 3 bases and J gave up 8 bases; unmatched junction bases: 4. This CDR3 spans 14 amino acids. In germline, CDR1 is SGHVS, CDR2 FQNEAQ. For the CDR3, the DNA is TGTGCCAGCAGCTTGGGACAGCGCGATTCACCCCTCCACTTT. Its protein is CASSLGQRDSPLHF.

The rearrangement uses TRBV3-1 and TRBJ2-5; perhaps TRBD2 as D (5 bases). Germline V CDR1 and CDR2: LGHDT, YNNKEL (reference sequence). CDR3 length equals 15 residues. V was clipped by 3 bases and J by 1 base, with 12 bases between them. CDR3 nucleotides: TGTGCCAGCAGCCAGGGAGCGGTGGTCCAAGAGACCCAGTACTTC. Its protein is CASSQGAVVQETQYF.

The chain links TRBV28 to TRBJ2-7, with 8 bases that match TRBD1. Germline V CDR1 and CDR2: MDHEN, SYDVKM. This CDR3 has 14 amino acids. The J segment lost 3 bases and the V segment lost 5 bases, leaving 6 bases of the junction unmatched. The CDR3 spells CASSGPGTGYEQYF. CDR3 coding DNA: TGTGCCAGCAGTGGACCTGGGACAGGCTACGAGCAGTACTTC.

The chain has TRBV2 and TRBJ2-7; D is perhaps TRBD2 (5 bases). This CDR3 is 12 amino acids long. Trimming took off 5 bases at V and 6 bases at J, with 11 bases between the two ends. The germline CDR1 and CDR2 sequences are SNHLY and FYNNEI. The CDR3 coding sequence is TGTGCCAGCAGTAAGGACGAGGGCGAGCAGTACTTC. Residues: CASSKDEGEQYF.

The chain is built from TRBV27 and TRBJ1-6, with D uncertain. The CDR3 is 14 amino acids. V was pared by 1 base and J by 5 bases, with 6 bases between. The germline gives CDR1 MNHEY, CDR2 SMNVEV (reference sequence). This CDR3 is CASSLWRNNSPLHF. The CDR3 DNA reads as TGTGCCAGCAGTTTATGGCGGAATAATTCACCCCTCCACTTT.